Below, one T cell receptor beta chain is given with its context. The clone's antigen remains unknown. Within one base of it there is no much larger clone, and no base qualities were kept. This record belongs to a study of cytomegalovirus exposure and HLA in healthy donors (TCRdb year 2017). For the wider study: An earlier analysis of about 530 of the donors reported 276 Gb of sequence data and 117 million unique TCR beta sequences obtained from 180 million or so T cells. In the later analysis, no new phenotypic data were used to find candidate immune exposures; instead, reliance was placed on TCR beta sequences and their occurrence across donors. Approximately 300 gigabases of sequencing data and 70 million to 100 million unique TCR sequences made up an early release that covered several hundred HLA-typed donors. Class I and class II HLA loci were covered by the typing at four-digit resolution. The aim of the study was to test whether cataloging public T cell receptors could identify signatures of past pathogen exposure. Four or five DR-DQ haplotypes were handled as single units for association and clustering because linkage in the cohort was strong. The number of typed donors differed by locus: about 620-640 for A, B, C, DRB1 and DQB1; approximately 540 for DQA1; 606 for DPA1; and 450 to 480 for DPB1. An earlier analysis of some 500 of the donors applied high-throughput TCR beta sequencing to assess whether each TCR beta V gene segment acted as functional or pseudogenic. Besides the first cohort of 500 to 700 subjects, a separate validation cohort made up of some 110 different subjects was used. Among the roughly 380 genotyped donors, around 81% belonged to the genetic ancestry cluster associated with self-reported Caucasian donors. All discovery cohort repertoires had been generated on a single sequencing platform. Donor age, sex, ethnicity and CMV serostatus were compiled alongside the repertoire data. The study profiled the T cell repertoires of 550 to 700 subjects by immunosequencing and related them to cytomegalovirus serostatus. To predict cytomegalovirus infection status, the study combined high-throughput TCR immunosequencing, statistical association of individual TCRs with disease status, and machine learning. To study patterns of TCR occurrence, a later analysis re-analyzed previously published TCR beta repertoires from several hundred donors and added high-resolution HLA genotyping. Genome-wide SNP genotypes for about 60% of the roughly 670 donors were used in a later genetic analysis, which treated that subset as a discovery cohort. Among 398 genotyped donors of the cohort, an average of around 240,000 unique TCR beta nucleotide sequences was sequenced per donor, of which about 18% were non-productive.

The library was prepared using the immunoSEQ multiplex PCR assay. For the multiplex PCR, a mixture combining 60 forward primers for TCR Vbeta segments and 13 reverse primers for TCR Jbeta segments was used. A multiplex PCR assay on genomic DNA amplified the CDR3 region of rearranged TCR beta genes. On the Illumina HiSeq System, the amplified TCR beta libraries were sequenced as 87-base-pair reads. Concerning the study's data processing: A later analysis tallied around 80 million unique TCR beta chains across the 666 repertoires, and about 12 million of those chains were shared by two or more donors. A nearest-neighbor algorithm error-corrected the raw reads and collapsed the reads into unique sequences, merging closely related sequences to remove PCR and sequencing errors. V, D and J gene segments were assigned by aligning CDR3 sequences to IMGT reference sequences. Each retained sequence needed at least a six-nucleotide match to both a V gene segment and a J gene segment. Rearrangements were classified as productive when the CDR3 lacked stop codons and remained in frame with V and J, and all other rearrangements were classified as non-productive. CDR3 was defined by IMGT convention, running from the second conserved V-encoded cysteine to the conserved J-encoded phenylalanine. Sequences without an unambiguous match to a single V gene segment were excluded from the earlier analysis of over 500 of the donors. In an earlier analysis of approximately 550 of the donors, V segments were called functional above 56.7% productive rearrangements and were called segregating when the between-donor standard deviation exceeded 5%. To diagnose cytomegalovirus status from the catalog of TCR beta chain sequences, a statistical classification framework was built. In a later analysis, TCR nucleotide sequences were compared against IMGT/GENE-DB human TR gene sequences so that V and J genes could be assigned. The TCRdist pipeline was used in a later analysis to assign CDR3 sequences and most-parsimonious VDJ recombination scenarios. In a later analysis, each TCR beta chain was defined by its CDR3 amino acid sequence together with its V-gene family, and reads without a unique V-gene family were excluded. In a later analysis, approximately 640 highly shared, low-generation-probability nucleotide sequences were removed to address suspected cross-contamination and a sequencing artifact. In a later analysis, a clonal expansion index for each public chain was calculated from normalized within-repertoire ranks of inferred template counts. A later analysis computed generation probabilities with a VDJ recombination model fitted to out-of-frame rearrangements, and checked the results against IGoR. A later analysis scored TCR-TCR, TCR-HLA and TCR-CMV co-occurrence with hypergeometric tests, applying a repertoire-size bias correction to TCR pairs. To estimate false discovery rates, a later analysis permuted the HLA or CMV assignments 20 times. A later analysis grouped co-occurring TCRs with DBSCAN, adding TCRdist sequence similarity when clustering within HLA-allele-positive subsets. Repertoires with fewer than 30,000 or more than 120,000 public chains were left out of co-occurrence clustering, as were a handful of repertoires with anomalous nucleotide sharing. TCRdb took this table from immuneACCESS and kept in-frame rearrangements with V and J called. Such tables lack part of the clones; where checked against another copy, unresolved V genes explain under half of the gap, and the rest is unexplained. That table is the source of V, J and clone size, and D and trimming were worked out from the DNA. Counted in this sample were some 190,000 clones; around 79% of them appeared once. The ten largest make up 1.6% of the sample.

The cohort comprised around 700 healthy bone marrow donors. At the time of sampling, every cohort member was nominally healthy, though immune exposures that went unrecorded were likely present. The donor was CMV seronegative and belonged to the group of several hundred seronegative cohort members. A peripheral blood sample was provided by each donor, and peripheral blood mononuclear cells were used for TCR beta sequencing. The Qiagen DNeasy Blood Extraction Kit was used to extract genomic DNA from the blood cell samples. Findings and caveats that apply to the study as a whole: An earlier analysis of approximately 570 of the donors showed that most TCR beta V segments appeared in productive rearrangements either about 90% or about 30% of the time, which broadly matched IMGT annotations. A further reported finding was that TCR beta sequences accurately predicted the HLA-A and HLA-B alleles for most subjects in the first cohort. Because HLA typing was unavailable for some donors at each locus, only the typed subset was used in association tests. In a later analysis, most CMV-associated TCR beta chains were found to appear HLA-restricted, with HLA associations seemingly driven largely by CMV exposure. In vitro tests confirmed that three of the cytomegalovirus-associated TCR beta chains recognize cytomegalovirus antigens. The study gave a list of 150 to 200 TCR beta chains associated with cytomegalovirus. When HLA alleles, especially DR and DQ, strongly co-occurred, attributing TCR associations to individual alleles was difficult. V-gene and J-gene trimming of TCR beta chains was associated with a missense DCLRE1C variant in a later genetic analysis, and the association was replicated in an independent cohort. While some public TCRs were present in many individuals, most TCR sequences turned up only very rarely across donors. Some IMGT-functional V segments, including TRBV6-2 and TRBV6-3, could not be told apart with the 87-base-pair reads, so those segments were excluded. A cluster of highly shared sequence variants was judged likely to be a technical artifact of the sequencing pipeline. The classifier was reported to diagnose cytomegalovirus status with high specificity and sensitivity in both the original and validation cohorts. Correlated functional status among segregating V segments might be attributable to linkage disequilibrium, but an unknown experimental factor could not be ruled out. In a later analysis, the rate of TCR association differed among HLA loci, with DRB1 alleles having the most associated TCRs and HLA-C alleles having the fewest. A later analysis associated about 17,000 TCR beta sequences with specific HLA alleles at a false discovery rate of 0.05. Several of the top co-occurrence clusters appeared to be linked to parvovirus B19, influenza, CMV and Epstein-Barr virus, according to a later analysis. Because counts were too low, 15 to 20 rarely observed V segments, including chromosome 9 orphons, were excluded from the earlier analysis of 587 of the donors. The authors suggested that the approach could potentially be extended to other disease states and immunological phenotypes. This cohort had only TCR beta chains sequenced, and the lack of alpha or paired-chain data limited which features could be detected. A later genetic analysis reported fewer N-insertions in productive TCRs among donors in an Asian-associated ancestry cluster than the roughly 620-donor mean. The only immune exposure information available for the cohort was CMV serostatus. A later analysis found that HLA-associated TCR beta chains were more clonally expanded and had lower generation probabilities than equally common non-associated chains. Sequencing depth was assumed to be roughly uniform across donors in the presence/absence analyses, though that assumption may not hold.

The CDR3 spans 12 residues, from the cysteine through the phenylalanine. Only the CDR3 DNA stays, 36 bases, in frame from base 1. Trimming accounts for 8 bases at V and 3 bases at J, while the number of junction bases matched to no gene is 4. CDR1 MGHDK and CDR2 SYGVNS are derived from the germline V gene. The chain uses TRBV25-1 and TRBJ2-7, with TRBD1 matching 7 junction bases. Material for sequencing was PBMCs. The source of this sequence is a woman aged 50 to 60 in good health and CMV-seronegative. This receptor carries the CDR3 CASRDSFYEQYF. The nucleotides read TGTGCCAGCCGGGACAGTTTCTACGAGCAGTACTTC.